The clone carrying this T cell receptor beta chain has only a few counts. The sample originates from a study of patients and donors after allogeneic stem cell transplantation. TCRdb used MiXCR to reprocess the RT-PCR reads, holding one entry per CDR3 protein. The sample has 390,000 or so distinct CDR3 sequences; roughly 17% are singletons. With 5 bases clipped from V and 9 bases from J, the junction kept 11 bases outside the gene matches. Germline V gives CDR1 SGHTA, CDR2 FQGNSA. CDR3 size: 15 residues. The sequencing input was blood, either unsorted or a sorted T cell fraction (not recorded which). The receptor comes from a human donor who was either an allogeneic HSCT recipient or a stem cell or donor lymphocyte infusion donor (not recorded which). It is not recorded whose cells these are; they may come from a transplant donor. The V call is TRBV7-2, the J call TRBJ2-3, with 10 nucleotides matching TRBD2. This chain's CDR3 is CASSGLAVKYGTQYF. CDR3 DNA sequence: TGTGCCAGCAGCGGACTAGCGGTCAAGTATGGGACGCAGTATTTT.